This TCR beta chain was observed in a study of CD8+ T cells in alopecia areata. RNA was extracted and reverse transcribed into cDNA as the sequencing template. Clones were read by immunoSEQ multiplex PCR, and TCRdb kept only the in-frame ones, dropping some. In the table there are 40,000 to 45,000 clones, roughly 92% of which are singletons. As for treatment: oral pan-JAK inhibitor, 5-10 mg twice daily. Germline V gene lookup returns CDR1 MNHEY and CDR2 SVGAGI. The CDR3 covers 16 residues. The V end lost 4 bases, the J end lost 5 bases, and 18 bases lay between the germline ends. This specimen consisted of CD8+ T cells sorted from blood, obtained at week 24, from a patient treated with tofacitinib. This rearrangement joins TRBV6-5 to TRBJ2-1; D is unclear. The TCR originated in a human donor with alopecia areata. The DNA for the CDR3 is TGTGCCAGCAGTTTGGTTCCCGCCGACTTCAACAATGAGCAGTTCTTC. Translating it yields CASSLVPADFNNEQFF.